A selection of T cell receptor beta chains follows, all from one sample in a study of shared clonotypes between healthy human individuals. Sequencing was performed with immunoSEQ multiplex PCR; in TCRdb, only in-frame clones are kept and a portion is missing. Of over a million clones listed, roughly 95% were seen once; the top ten hold about 1%. The sequencing sample was made of naive CD4+ T cells sorted from blood. Receptors originate from a man aged 25-40 years in good health. The CDR3 runs from the conserved cysteine through the conserved F or W. A D gene is named only where the DNA matches it firmly. Size values are once, few and many counts, or a class for expanded clones, and some rows have none.

j_call d_call clone_size v_call cdr3_aa cdr3_nt
TRBJ2-1 . . TRBV29-1 CSVGTPLSGYNEQFF TGCAGCGTTGGGACTCCTCTTTCTGGCTACAATGAGCAGTTCTTC
TRBJ2-5 . . TRBV5-5 CASSLLETQYF TGTGCCAGCAGCTTGTTGGAGACCCAGTACTTC
TRBJ2-1 . . TRBV7-2 CASSLGGTSYNEQFF TGTGCCAGCAGCTTAGGGGGTACCTCCTACAATGAGCAGTTCTTC
TRBJ2-1 TRBD2 . TRBV11-2 CASSLSRGRADEQFF TGTGCCAGCAGCTTATCCCGCGGGAGGGCCGATGAGCAGTTCTTC
TRBJ2-7 . . TRBV28 CASTPHAGQYEQYF TGTGCCAGCACCCCACATGCGGGCCAATACGAGCAGTACTTC
TRBJ2-2 TRBD2 . TRBV11-2 CASSQLAGQGELFF TGTGCCAGCAGTCAGCTAGCGGGACAGGGGGAGCTGTTTTTT
TRBJ1-3 . . TRBV28 CASTPVGATSGNTIYF TGTGCCAGCACCCCTGTGGGGGCCACCTCTGGAAACACCATATATTTT
TRBJ2-5 . once TRBV9 CASSVGGYQETQYF TGTGCCAGCAGCGTAGGGGGCTACCAAGAGACCCAGTACTTC
TRBJ2-1 . . TRBV7-3 CASSRGNMGPNEQFF TGTGCCAGCAGCCGGGGGAACATGGGGCCCAATGAGCAGTTCTTC
TRBJ2-7 TRBD1 . TRBV19 CASSTTGTGWAEQYF TGTGCCAGTAGTACCACCGGGACAGGGTGGGCCGAGCAGTACTTC
TRBJ2-5 . . TRBV2 CASSGGAQETQYF TGTGCCAGCAGTGGAGGAGCTCAAGAGACCCAGTACTTC
TRBJ2-2 . . TRBV28 CASSLGLVTGELFF TGTGCCAGCAGTTTAGGGCTGGTGACCGGGGAGCTGTTTTTT
TRBJ2-1 . . TRBV28 CAGTSSHNEQFF TGTGCCGGAACTAGTTCCCACAATGAGCAGTTCTTC
TRBJ2-1 . . TRBV7-2 CASGHGGIGYNEQFF TGTGCCAGCGGACATGGGGGGATTGGGTACAATGAGCAGTTCTTC
TRBJ1-3 . . TRBV18 CASSPPSRTPDSGNTIYF TGTGCCAGCTCACCACCCTCACGGACTCCTGACTCTGGAAACACCATATATTTT
TRBJ2-5 . once TRBV29-1 CSVVWTEETQYF TGCAGCGTTGTATGGACAGAGGAGACCCAGTACTTC